Each of the 9 T cell receptor beta chains below was sequenced from the same sample in a study of neurological immune-mediated disorders. TCRdb called the 5' RACE reads again in MiXCR, with one record for every CDR3 protein. The sample contains more than 45,000 distinct CDR3 sequences, around 3.5% of which appear only once. Sequencing input: PBMCs. The receptors were sampled from a woman aged 30 to 39 with multiple sclerosis.

This clonotype was seen a handful of times. A junction end diverges from the germline sequence, so it may reflect a read error. The rearrangement uses TRBV20-1 and TRBJ1-5; a possible D gene is TRBD1 (6 bases). The CDR3 totals 14 residues. Germline CDR1 is DFQATT and CDR2 is SNEGSKA (reference sequence). The CDR3 loop reads CSARAWDNNQPQNF. CDR3 sequence (DNA): TGCAGTGCTAGGGCATGGGACAACAATCAGCCCCAGAATTTT.

Ten or more counts support this clonotype. V and J are TRBV27 and TRBJ1-1; D ambiguous. From germline, CDR1 is MNHEY and CDR2 SMNVEV (reference sequence). Trimming pared 7 bases from V and 7 bases from J, leaving 16 bases between. CDR3 length: 13 amino acids. The CDR3 DNA reads as TGTGCCAGCATCCGGTTGGGATCGCTTGAAGCTTTCTTT. Translation gives CASIRLGSLEAFF.

This clonotype came up many times. V gene TRBV20-1 combines with J gene TRBJ2-7; D unresolved. The germline V gene encodes CDR1 DFQATT and CDR2 SNEGSKA (reference sequence). The CDR3 has 11 residues. V dropped 6 bases and J dropped 2 bases, with 8 bases sitting between them. The chain's CDR3 is CSALGTYEQYF. DNA of the CDR3: TGCAGTGCCCTTGGGACCTACGAGCAGTACTTC.

This clonotype was picked up many times. The rearrangement joins TRBV3-1 to TRBJ2-1; TRBD2 might be the D (6 bases). CDR1 is LGHDT and CDR2 is YNNKEL in the germline V gene (reference sequence). V was cut by 4 bases and J by 6 bases, with 16 bases left in between. The CDR3 extends over 15 amino acids. The CDR3 sequence is CASSLRGMRGNEQFF. The DNA of the CDR3 is TGTGCCAGCAGCCTTCGTGGTATGCGGGGCAATGAGCAGTTCTTC.

This clonotype was seen at least ten times. CDR3 sequence reads: CASSQDSRFWNGYTF. CDR3 nucleotides: TGCGCCAGCAGCCAAGATTCTCGGTTTTGGAACGGCTACACCTTC. The rearrangement uses TRBV4-3 and TRBJ1-2; unclear D gene. CDR3 length: 15 amino acids. V shed 0 bases and J shed 8 bases, with 16 bases lying between them. CDR1 and CDR2 from the germline V gene are LGHNA and YSLEER.

In the case of this clonotype: A read error may be the cause here, since a much bigger clone is one base away. The V call is TRBV5-1, the J call TRBJ2-3, with unresolved D. CDR3 length: 14 amino acids. The V end was cut by 4 bases, the J end by 5 bases, with 14 bases between. Germline loops: CDR1 SGHRS, CDR2 YFSETQ. The CDR3 nucleotides read TGCGCCAGCAGCATTAGCTTTACCCAAGATACGCAGTATTTT. Its protein is CASSISFTQDTQYF.

The table lists this clonotype with a few counts. The V call is TRBV5-1, the J call TRBJ2-2, with 7 bases that match TRBD2. CDR3 length: 17 amino acids. The ends lost 4 bases at V and 6 bases at J; junction bases unmatched: 15. Germline loops: CDR1 SGHRS, CDR2 YFSETQ. The CDR3 DNA reads as TGCGCCAGCAGCCCGCGCCCGGTGGCGGGAGCCGCCGGGGAGCTGTTTTTT. Residues: CASSPRPVAGAAGELFF.

This clonotype was detected ten times or more. The chain employs TRBV11-2 and TRBJ2-1, with 7 bases that match TRBD2. The CDR3 spans 15 residues. V lost 0 bases to trimming and J lost 4 bases; unmatched junction nucleotides: 3. The V gene's germline CDR1 is SGHAT and CDR2 FQNNGV. CDR3 protein: CASSLDGLVYNEQFF. The CDR3 DNA follows: TGTGCCAGCAGCTTAGATGGACTAGTGTACAATGAGCAGTTCTTC.

This clonotype was counted many times. This chain links TRBV5-1 with TRBJ2-5, with D perhaps matching TRBD2 (6 bases). Germline V gives CDR1 SGHRS, CDR2 YFSETQ. V lost 2 bases, J lost 1 base, and 15 bases lay in between. CDR3 length: 16 amino acids. The CDR3 loop is CASSFGRGAPQETQYF. The CDR3, as DNA: TGCGCCAGCAGCTTCGGGAGAGGAGCCCCCCAAGAGACCCAGTACTTC.